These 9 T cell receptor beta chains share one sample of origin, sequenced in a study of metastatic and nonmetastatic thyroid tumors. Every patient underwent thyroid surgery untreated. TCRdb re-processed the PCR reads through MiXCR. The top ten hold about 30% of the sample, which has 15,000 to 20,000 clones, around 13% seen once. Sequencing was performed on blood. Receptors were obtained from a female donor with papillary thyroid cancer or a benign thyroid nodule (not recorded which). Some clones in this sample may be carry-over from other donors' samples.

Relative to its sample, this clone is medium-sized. The CDR3 loop reads CASSTQGAYYEQYF. CDR3 DNA sequence: TGTGCCAGTAGTACACAGGGGGCATACTACGAGCAGTACTTC. The J gene is TRBJ2-7, the V gene TRBV19, with 9 bases lining up with TRBD1. Germline V gene sequence: CDR1 LNHDA, CDR2 SQIVND (reference sequence). V lost 4 bases, J lost 3 bases, and 4 bases stayed unmatched. CDR3 length: 14 residues.

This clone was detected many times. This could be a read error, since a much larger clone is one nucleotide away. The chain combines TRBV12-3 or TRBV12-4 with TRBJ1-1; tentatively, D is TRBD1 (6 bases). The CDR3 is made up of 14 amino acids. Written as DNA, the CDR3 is TGTGCCAGCAGTGTACAGGGAGTTAGCACTGAAACTTTCTTT. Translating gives CASSVQGVSTETFF.

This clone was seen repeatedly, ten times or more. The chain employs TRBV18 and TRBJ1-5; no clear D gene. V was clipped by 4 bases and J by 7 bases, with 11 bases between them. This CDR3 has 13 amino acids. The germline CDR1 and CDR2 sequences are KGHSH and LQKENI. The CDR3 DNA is TGTGCCAGCTCACGGGGAGGAGCGCAGCCCCAGCATTTT. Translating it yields CASSRGGAQPQHF.

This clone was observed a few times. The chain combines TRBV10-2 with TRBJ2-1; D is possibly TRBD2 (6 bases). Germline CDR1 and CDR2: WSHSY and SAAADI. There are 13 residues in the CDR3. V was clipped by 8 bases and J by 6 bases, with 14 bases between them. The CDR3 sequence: CASGDFSLNEQFF. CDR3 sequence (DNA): TGCGCCAGCGGGGACTTTTCTCTCAATGAGCAGTTCTTC.

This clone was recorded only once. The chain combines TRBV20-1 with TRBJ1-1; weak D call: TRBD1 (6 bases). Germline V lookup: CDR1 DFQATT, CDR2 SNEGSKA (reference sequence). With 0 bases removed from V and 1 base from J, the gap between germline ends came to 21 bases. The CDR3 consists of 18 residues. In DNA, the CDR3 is TGCAGTGCTAGAGATAATGGGGGGCGGGCGGTCGCGAACACTGAAGCTTTCTTT. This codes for CSARDNGGRAVANTEAFF.

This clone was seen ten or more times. The CDR3: CASSHKGNIILDRLHSPLHF. Here the CDR3 DNA reads TGTGCCAGCAGCCATAAAGGCAATATCATCCTAGACAGGTTGCATTCACCCCTCCACTTT. The chain couples TRBV14 to TRBJ1-6, with D perhaps matching TRBD1 (6 bases). Germline-derived CDR1 and CDR2 are SGHDN and FVKESK. The CDR3 is made up of 20 amino acids. V was cut by 3 bases and J by 8 bases, with 29 bases left in between.

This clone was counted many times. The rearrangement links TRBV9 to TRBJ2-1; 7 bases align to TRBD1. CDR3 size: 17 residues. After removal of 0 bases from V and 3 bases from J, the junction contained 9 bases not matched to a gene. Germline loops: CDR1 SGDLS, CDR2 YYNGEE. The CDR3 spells CASSVDGDRDYYNEQFF. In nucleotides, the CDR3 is TGTGCCAGCAGCGTAGATGGGGACAGAGACTACTACAATGAGCAGTTCTTC.

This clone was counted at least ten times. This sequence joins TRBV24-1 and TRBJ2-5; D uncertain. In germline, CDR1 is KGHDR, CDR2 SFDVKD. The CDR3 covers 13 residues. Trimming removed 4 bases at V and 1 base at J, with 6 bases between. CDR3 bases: TGTGCCACCAGTGACAAACCCCAAGAGACCCAGTACTTC. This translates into CATSDKPQETQYF.

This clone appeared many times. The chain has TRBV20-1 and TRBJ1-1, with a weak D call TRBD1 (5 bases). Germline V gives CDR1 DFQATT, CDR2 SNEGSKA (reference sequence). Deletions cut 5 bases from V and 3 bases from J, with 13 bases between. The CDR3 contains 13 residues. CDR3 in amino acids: CSAGRDAYTEAFF. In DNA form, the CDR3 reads TGCAGTGCTGGCCGGGACGCATACACTGAAGCTTTCTTT.